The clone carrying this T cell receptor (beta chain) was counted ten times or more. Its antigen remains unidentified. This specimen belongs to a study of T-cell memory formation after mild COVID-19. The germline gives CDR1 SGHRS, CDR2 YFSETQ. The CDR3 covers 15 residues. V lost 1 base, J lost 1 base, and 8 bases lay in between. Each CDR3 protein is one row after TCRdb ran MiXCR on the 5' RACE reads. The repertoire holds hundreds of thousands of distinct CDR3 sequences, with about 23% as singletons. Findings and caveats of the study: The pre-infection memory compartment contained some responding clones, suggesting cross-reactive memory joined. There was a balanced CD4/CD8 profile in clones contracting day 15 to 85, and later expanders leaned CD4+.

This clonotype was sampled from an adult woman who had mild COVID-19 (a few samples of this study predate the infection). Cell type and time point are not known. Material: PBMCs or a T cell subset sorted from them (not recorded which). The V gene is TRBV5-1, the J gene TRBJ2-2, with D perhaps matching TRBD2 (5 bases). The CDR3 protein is CASSLSGRNTGELFF. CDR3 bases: TGCGCCAGCAGCTTGAGTGGGAGGAACACCGGGGAGCTGTTTTTT.